These 17 T cell receptor beta chains originate from one sample sequenced in a study of T cells in women clearing cervical HPV infection. Sequencing used immunoSEQ multiplex PCR; TCRdb keeps in-frame clones, though not all of them. This table lists about 31,000 clones. The specimen was blood buffy coat. The receptors here all came from a woman aged 18 to 75 with a cervical HPV16 infection that either progressed to CIN3+ or cleared (not recorded which).

Points on this clone: The read halts 3 residues ahead of the CDR3 end, with the missing end drawn from the germline J gene. The rearrangement joins TRBV12-5 to TRBJ1-5; 7 bases fit TRBD1. From germline, CDR1 is LGHNT and CDR2 FRNRAP. This CDR3 spans 16 amino acids. V shed 0 bases, J shed 7 bases, and the junction held 9 bases outside the gene matches. The chain's CDR3 is CASGLVQGYWGQPQHF. The sequenced CDR3 bases are TGTGCTAGTGGTTTGGTACAGGGGTACTGGGGACAGCCC.

Note on this clone: From the germline J gene comes the end of the CDR3, since the read stops 3 residues before it. The chain joins TRBV29-1 to TRBJ2-7; maybe TRBD2 (5 bases). The CDR3 is made up of 15 amino acids. Germline assignment: CDR1 SQVTM and CDR2 ANQGSEA. Deletions cut 7 bases from V and 2 bases from J, with 21 bases between. Here the CDR3 reads CSATSRAGIAYEQYF. The sequenced part of the CDR3 DNA is TGCAGCGCCACCTCGCGGGCGGGTATAGCCTACGAG.

A word on this clone: The read finishes 3 residues shy of the CDR3 end, and the germline J gene is used to complete it. The chain couples TRBV19 to TRBJ1-2, with a possible D match to TRBD1 (5 bases). The CDR3 extends over 16 amino acids. CDR1 is LNHDA and CDR2 is SQIVND in the germline V gene (reference sequence). The sequenced CDR3 bases are TGTGCCAGTAGTATCTTTGGAGGAGGGGCCGCCGGCGAC. Amino acid sequence: CASSIFGGGAAGD. The complete CDR3 protein is CASSIFGGGAAGDYTF.

CDR3 in amino acids: CAWIPQGKTQYF. The DNA read from the CDR3 is TGTGCCTGGATCCCCCAGGGGAAGACG. The V and J genes are TRBV30 and TRBJ2-3; TRBD1 is a possible D gene (6 bases). The CDR3 is cut off 3 residues early in the read; its end comes from the germline J gene. The CDR3 runs 12 residues. Germline V gene data show CDR1 as GTSNPN and CDR2 as SVGIG (reference sequence). Together with reference TRBV30 and TRBJ2-3, the CDR3 gives the full variable domain: SQTIHQWPATLVQPVGSPLSLECTVEGTSNPNLYWYRQAAGRGLQLLFYSVGIGQISSEVPQNLSASRPQDRQFILSSKKLLLSDSGFYLCAWIPQGKTQYFGPGTRLTVL.

Points on this clone: The CDR3 end is not reached by the read, which stops 3 residues before it; the germline J gene fills it in. The chain is built from TRBV20-1 and TRBJ2-5, with TRBD2 matching over 8 bases. Germline V lookup: CDR1 DFQATT, CDR2 SNEGSKA (reference sequence). The CDR3 runs to 15 residues. The trim removed 1 base at V and 5 bases at J, leaving 9 bases unmatched. The CDR3 DNA, read in part, is TGCAGTGCTAGAGCAGGGTATACGGGGGGGGAGACC. This encodes CSARAGYTGGET. The CDR3 in its entirety is CSARAGYTGGETQYF.

Details on this clone: The read stops 3 residues short of the end of the CDR3; the missing end is completed from the germline J gene. The rearrangement joins TRBV7-8 to TRBJ1-4; D unresolved. This CDR3 contains 13 residues. The germline gives CDR1 SGHVS, CDR2 FQNEAQ. V lost 2 bases and J lost 7, with 8 bases in between. The CDR3 here is CASSLYTREKLFF. The CDR3 DNA, read in part, is TGTGCCAGCAGCTTATACACCCGTGAAAAA.

Notes on this clone: The CDR3 is cut off 3 residues early in the read; its end comes from the germline J gene. The chain links TRBV18 to TRBJ2-2, with a possible D match to TRBD1 (5 bases). The CDR3 has 15 amino acids. In germline, CDR1 is KGHSH, CDR2 LQKENI. The CDR3 spells CASSLNGATNEKLFF. The sequenced CDR3 bases are TGTGCCAGCTCCCTAAATGGGGCAACTAATGAAAAG.

Worth noting for this clone: The read comes to an end 3 residues before the CDR3 does, leaving the germline J gene to fill in the end. J is TRBJ2-2 and V is TRBV5-1; D gene ambiguous. This CDR3 region has 16 residues. The germline CDR1 and CDR2 sequences are SGHRS and YFSETQ. This chain's CDR3 is CASSSKPGSYNSPLFF. The sequenced part of the CDR3 DNA is TGCGCCAGCAGCTCCAAACCAGGCTCCTATAATTCACCG.

On this clone itself: The CDR3 is cut off 3 residues early in the read; its end comes from the germline J gene. The rearrangement links TRBV7-9 to TRBJ1-2; maybe TRBD1 (5 bases). Trimming pared 7 bases from V and 4 bases from J, leaving 16 bases between. The CDR3 runs to 14 residues. Germline CDR1 and CDR2: SEHNR and FQNEAQ (reference sequence). The DNA read from the CDR3 is TGTGCCAGCAACAATATGGCGCAGGGCTATGGC. As protein: CASNNMAQGYG. The CDR3, in full, reads CASNNMAQGYGYTF.

In regard to this clone: The sequenced fragment ends 3 residues before the CDR3 boundary, so the rest is inferred from the germline J gene. The chain combines TRBV10-2 with TRBJ2-5; TRBD2 matches at 8 bases. The CDR3 length is 16 residues. The V gene's germline CDR1 is WSHSY and CDR2 SAAADI. V was clipped by 4 bases and J by 3 bases; unmatched bases: 10. The CDR3 DNA, read in part, is TGCGCCAGCAGTGGCATGGGCGGGGGGACGAAAGAGACC. This sequence encodes CASSGMGGGTKET. Given in full, the CDR3 is CASSGMGGGTKETQYF.

Remarks on this clone: Read data end 3 residues before the CDR3 end; the end is taken from the germline J gene. The J gene is TRBJ2-5, the V gene TRBV7-9; either TRBD1 or TRBD2 may supply D (6 bases each). Trimming pared 4 bases from V and 5 bases from J, leaving 14 bases between. Germline V gene data show CDR1 as SEHNR and CDR2 as FQNEAQ (reference sequence). CDR3 size: 14 residues. Incomplete CDR3 DNA: TGTGCCAGCAGCTATTCAACAGGGAGGGAGACC. As protein: CASSYSTGRET. The entire CDR3 protein reads CASSYSTGRETQYF.

A remark on this clone: The read ends 3 residues early relative to the CDR3; the germline J gene fills the gap. The chain carries TRBV19 and TRBJ2-6; 11 bases agree with TRBD1. Germline V CDR1 and CDR2: LNHDA, SQIVND (reference sequence). Unmatched junction bases numbered 3, after V lost 8 bases and J lost 3 bases. The CDR3 covers 15 residues. The CDR3 loop is CASWTGGSGANVLTF. CDR3 DNA, as far as it was read: TGTGCCAGTTGGACAGGGGGCAGTGGGGCCAACGTC.

Points on this clone: The read terminates 3 residues ahead of where the CDR3 ends, so the germline J gene completes it. This chain uses TRBV4-2 with TRBJ2-3; D may be TRBD2 (6 bases). V was trimmed by 4 bases and J by 0 bases, leaving 8 bases between them. CDR3 length equals 14 residues. The germline V gene encodes CDR1 LGHNA and CDR2 YNFKEQ. CDR3 bases read: TGTGCCAGCAGCCGGGACTCGAGCACAGATACG. Translation: CASSRDSSTDT. The full CDR3 protein is CASSRDSSTDTQYF.

On this clone: Read sequence stops 3 residues before the CDR3 end, and the germline J gene provides the missing end. The V gene is TRBV7-6, the J gene TRBJ2-7, with D perhaps given as TRBD1 or TRBD2 (7 bases each). With 5 bases removed from V and 6 bases from J, the gap between germline ends came to 20 bases. Germline loops: CDR1 SGHVS, CDR2 FNYEAQ. CDR3 length: 15 amino acids. The CDR3 DNA, read in part, is TGTGCCAGCAGCAAAAGACAGGGAGGGAGACTCGAG. The encoded protein is CASSKRQGGRLE. In full, the CDR3 reads CASSKRQGGRLEQYF.

Comments on this clone: The read stops 3 residues short of the end of the CDR3; the missing end is completed from the germline J gene. The rearrangement uses TRBV18 and TRBJ2-4, with D tentatively TRBD1 (6 bases). The CDR3 consists of 14 residues. Germline V gene lookup returns CDR1 KGHSH and CDR2 LQKENI. CDR3 bases read: TGTGCCAGCTCACCAGGGGGCGCGTACTATGGT. Amino acids: CASSPGGAYYG. The entire CDR3 protein is CASSPGGAYYGQYF.

Concerning this clone itself: One end of the junction is discordant with germline, which a read error may explain. The CDR3 is cut off 3 residues early in the read; its end comes from the germline J gene. The V call is TRBV7-7, the J call TRBJ1-4; the D gene is possibly TRBD1 (6 bases). This CDR3 has 15 amino acids. Germline V CDR1 and CDR2: SSHAT, FNYEAQ (reference sequence). The covered CDR3 bases are TGTGCTAGCAGCCAACTGACAGGTTTTAATGAAAAA. As protein: CASSQLTGFNEK. The CDR3 in its entirety is CASSQLTGFNEKLFF.

Worth noting for this clone: Germline is not matched at one junction end, which may reflect a read error. The read falls 3 residues short of the CDR3 end, and the missing part is taken from the germline J gene. V is TRBV7-3 and J is TRBJ2-1; D is possibly TRBD2 (6 bases). Per germline, CDR1 SGHTA and CDR2 FQGTGA. The CDR3 is 14 residues long. CDR3 sequence: CSSSPGLAYNEQFF. The CDR3 DNA, read in part, is TGTTCCAGCAGCCCGGGACTGGCCTACAATGAG.